The clone carrying this TCR beta chain has ten or more counts. The antigen remains unidentified. TCR beta CDR3 sequences were amplified from RNA transcripts. HTBI primers were employed in a first-round RT-PCR of the TCR CDR3. Each CDR3 protein is one row after TCRdb ran MiXCR on the multiplex PCR reads. In the table there are roughly 640,000 distinct CDR3 sequences, roughly 16% of which are singletons. Trimming took 8 bases from V and 9 from J; bases not matched to a gene: 6. Per the germline V gene, CDR1 is MNHEY and CDR2 is SVGEGT. This CDR3 comprises 12 residues. These data come from a study of T cells in Graves' hyperthyroidism and ophthalmopathy. General study results and limits: Ophthalmopathy onset followed model prediction by a median approximately 6.2 months.

This TCR was sampled from a woman aged 40 to 50 with Graves' ophthalmopathy. Input material: blood. The chain uses TRBV6-2 or TRBV6-3 and TRBJ1-1; 10 bases fit TRBD1. This chain's CDR3 is CASRDRGRKAFF. The CDR3, as DNA: TGTGCCAGCCGCGACAGGGGGCGGAAAGCTTTCTTT.